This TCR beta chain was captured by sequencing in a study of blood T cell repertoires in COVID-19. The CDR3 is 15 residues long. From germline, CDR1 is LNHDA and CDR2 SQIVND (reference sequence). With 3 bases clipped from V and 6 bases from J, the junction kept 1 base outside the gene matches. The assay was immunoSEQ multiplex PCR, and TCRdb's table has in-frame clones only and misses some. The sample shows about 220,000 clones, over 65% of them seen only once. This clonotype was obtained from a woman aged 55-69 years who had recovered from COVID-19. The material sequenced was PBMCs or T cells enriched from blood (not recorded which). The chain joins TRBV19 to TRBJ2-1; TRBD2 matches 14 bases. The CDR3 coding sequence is TGTGCCAGTAGTATTGGACTAGCGGGGGGCAATGAGCAGTTCTTC. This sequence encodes CASSIGLAGGNEQFF.